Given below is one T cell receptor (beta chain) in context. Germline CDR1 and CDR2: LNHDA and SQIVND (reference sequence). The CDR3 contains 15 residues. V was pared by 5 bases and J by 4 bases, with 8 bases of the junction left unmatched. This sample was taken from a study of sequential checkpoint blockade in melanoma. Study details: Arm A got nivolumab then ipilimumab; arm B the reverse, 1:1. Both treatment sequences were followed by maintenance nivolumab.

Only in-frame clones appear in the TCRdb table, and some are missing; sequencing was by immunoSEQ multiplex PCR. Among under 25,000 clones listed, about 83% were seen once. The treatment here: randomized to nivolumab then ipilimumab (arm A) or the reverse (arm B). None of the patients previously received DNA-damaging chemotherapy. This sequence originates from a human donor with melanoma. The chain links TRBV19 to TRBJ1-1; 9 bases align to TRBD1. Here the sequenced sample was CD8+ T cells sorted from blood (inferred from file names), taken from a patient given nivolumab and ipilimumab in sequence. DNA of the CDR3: TGTGCCAGTAGTCTGCGACAGGGGGGCGGCACTGAAGCTTTCTTT. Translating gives CASSLRQGGGTEAFF.